A single sample gave rise to the 25 T cell receptor beta chains below, sequenced in a study of cytomegalovirus exposure and HLA in healthy donors. Amplification used 60 Vbeta primers and 13 Jbeta primers. Here immunoSEQ multiplex PCR was the method, and the copy in TCRdb shows in-frame clones only, minus some. The profile covers over 85,000 clones, with 75% to 80% appearing a single time and 3.8% taken by the ten largest. Sequencing was performed on PBMCs. The receptors come from a woman between 35 and 50 years old in good health and CMV-seronegative.

The chain couples TRBV5-4 to TRBJ1-2; D not certain. This CDR3 has 14 amino acids. The V and J ends lost 0 bases and 4 bases respectively, with 10 bases between them. Germline V lookup: CDR1 SGHNT, CDR2 YYREEE (reference sequence). CDR3: CASSLAVQSYGYTF. The CDR3 nucleotides are TGTGCCAGCAGCTTGGCCGTACAGAGCTATGGCTACACCTTC. Variable domain in full (rest from reference TRBV5-4 and TRBJ1-2): ETGVTQSPTHLIKTRGQQVTLRCSSQSGHNTVSWYQQALGQGPQFIFQYYREEENGRGNFPPRFSGLQFPNYSSELNVNALELDDSALYLCASSLAVQSYGYTFGSGTRLTVV.

The chain uses TRBV6-5 and TRBJ1-2; the match to TRBD1 covers 7 bases. The CDR3 runs 15 residues. V lost 6 bases, J lost 8 bases, and 15 bases stayed unmatched. The germline gives CDR1 MNHEY, CDR2 SVGAGI. The CDR3 loop is CASRSSDRASWGYTF. The CDR3 DNA sequence: TGTGCCAGCAGATCCTCTGACAGGGCCTCGTGGGGCTACACCTTC.

The J gene is TRBJ2-7, the V gene TRBV12-5; D is perhaps TRBD2 (8 bases). This CDR3 comprises 16 residues. V dropped 0 bases and J dropped 5 bases, with 17 bases sitting between them. Per the germline V gene, CDR1 is LGHNT and CDR2 is FRNRAP. CDR3 residues: CASGLVVGLGGHEQYF. As DNA, the CDR3 is TGTGCTAGTGGTTTGGTAGTGGGACTAGGGGGCCACGAGCAGTACTTC.

In this sample, this clone turned up once. CDR3 DNA: TGTGCCAGCAGCACCGCCAGCGGGGACGCTACGCAGTATTTT. Its protein product is CASSTASGDATQYF. The chain combines TRBV11-3 with TRBJ2-3; 7 nucleotides agree with TRBD2. The V and J ends lost 5 bases and 8 bases, in that order; junction bases with no gene match: 10. This CDR3 has 14 amino acids. The germline gives CDR1 SGHNT, CDR2 YENEEA.

The table lists this clone with many counts. Because the CDR3's place on the DNA is in doubt, the DNA is left out and the CDR3 is given as listed by TCRdb. The chain links TRBV9 to TRBJ1-4; the table's D call of TRBD1 was not tested on the DNA. Germline V gene data show CDR1 as SGDLS and CDR2 as YYNGEE. The CDR3 is 12 residues long, ends included. This CDR3 is CASSVVGAGAPF.

This clone was detected only once. V and J are TRBV27 and TRBJ1-3; maybe TRBD1 (5 bases). Germline assignment: CDR1 MNHEY and CDR2 SMNVEV (reference sequence). The CDR3 has 15 residues. The ends were cut back, 0 bases at V and 4 bases at J, with 10 bases in the middle. The CDR3 protein is CASSLSFRVGNTIYF. Here the CDR3 DNA reads TGTGCCAGCAGTTTATCGTTCAGGGTGGGAAACACCATATATTTT.

The V call is TRBV4-2, the J call TRBJ1-6; D is perhaps TRBD1 (5 bases). This CDR3 has 15 amino acids. Trimming left V 1 base short and J 11 bases short, with 15 bases between. Germline V gene sequence: CDR1 LGHNA, CDR2 YNFKEQ. This CDR3 reads CASSQGPGLIPPLHF. The CDR3 nucleotides read TGTGCCAGCAGCCAAGGACCGGGACTTATCCCACCCCTCCACTTT.

This clone has a handful of counts. The V and J genes are TRBV6-1 and TRBJ2-7; D is unresolved. CDR3 length: 15 residues. The ends were cut back, 0 bases at V and 2 bases at J, with 11 bases in the middle. Germline V CDR1 and CDR2: MNHNS, SASEGT. In DNA, the CDR3 is TGTGCCAGCAGTGAAGCGCTTCTAGGCACCTACGAGCAGTACTTC. Encoded protein: CASSEALLGTYEQYF.

In its sample, this clone was seen a few times. This chain links TRBV29-1 with TRBJ1-4, with a possible D match to TRBD1 (5 bases). CDR1 and CDR2 (germline): SQVTM, ANQGSEA. The CDR3 is made up of 15 amino acids. Trimming pared 4 bases from V and 4 bases from J, leaving 16 bases between. Written as DNA, the CDR3 is TGCAGCGTTGTGGGACTATCGGGCAATAATGAAAAACTGTTTTTT. Encoded protein: CSVVGLSGNNEKLFF.

This chain links TRBV5-6 with TRBJ2-5, with D unresolved. CDR3 length: 15 residues. Germline V gives CDR1 SGHDT, CDR2 YYEEEE. Trimming left V 1 base short and J 0 bases short, with 10 bases between. The CDR3 bases are TGTGCCAGCAGCTTGCTTACTGAGAACCAAGAGACCCAGTACTTC. The encoded protein is CASSLLTENQETQYF.

This clone was seen a handful of times. V gene TRBV5-1 combines with J gene TRBJ1-3; 8 bases are shared with TRBD1. V was pared by 4 bases and J by 0 bases, with 9 bases of the junction left unmatched. CDR1 and CDR2 (germline): SGHRS, YFSETQ. CDR3 length equals 17 residues. The CDR3 DNA reads as TGCGCCAGCAGCCCCTACGGACAGGGAAACTCTGGAAACACCATATATTTT. This sequence encodes CASSPYGQGNSGNTIYF. Filled out from reference TRBV5-1 and TRBJ1-3, the complete variable domain reads KAGVTQTPRYLIKTRGQQVTLSCSPISGHRSVSWYQQTPGQGLQFLFEYFSETQRNKGNFPGRFSGRQFSNSRSEMNVSTLELGDSALYLCASSPYGQGNSGNTIYFGEGSWLTVV.

The chain has TRBV6-1 and TRBJ2-1; 9 bases are a match to TRBD1. Germline-derived CDR1 and CDR2 are MNHNS and SASEGT. After removal of 1 base from V and 3 bases from J, the junction contained 1 base not matched to a gene. The CDR3 sequence is 15 residues long. CDR3: CASSEETGGYNEQFF. Written as DNA, the CDR3 is TGTGCCAGCAGTGAAGAGACAGGGGGCTACAATGAGCAGTTCTTC.

The chain joins TRBV5-1 to TRBJ1-2; a possible D gene is TRBD1 (5 bases). CDR1 and CDR2 (germline): SGHRS, YFSETQ. The V and J ends lost 0 bases and 4 bases respectively, with 10 bases between them. This CDR3 has 14 residues. CDR3 region: CASSLGPQGYGYTF. CDR3 coding DNA: TGCGCCAGCAGCTTGGGACCCCAGGGCTATGGCTACACCTTC.

CDR3 loop: CASSRRGAGAFF. For the CDR3, the DNA is TGTGCCAGCAGCCGGCGGGGGGCAGGGGCTTTCTTT. This chain uses TRBV11-1 with TRBJ1-1; a weak D match, TRBD1 (6 bases). The ends were cut back, 5 bases at V and 11 bases at J, with 15 bases in the middle. The CDR3 is 12 residues long. Germline V gene data show CDR1 as SGHAT and CDR2 as FQDESV (reference sequence).

The chain is built from TRBV30 and TRBJ2-3; 11 positions agree with TRBD2. The V segment lost 3 bases and the J segment 0 bases; nucleotides outside the gene matches: 5. Germline values: CDR1 GTSNPN, CDR2 SVGIG (reference sequence). This CDR3 is built from 16 residues. The CDR3 reads CAWSPGTSGSTDTQYF. The CDR3 DNA is TGTGCCTGGAGCCCCGGGACTAGCGGTAGCACAGATACGCAGTATTTT.

The chain links TRBV6-6 to TRBJ2-7, with D tentatively TRBD1 (5 bases). Germline assignment: CDR1 MNHNY and CDR2 SVGAGI (reference sequence). This CDR3 contains 14 residues. V lost 2 bases, J lost 2 bases, and 10 bases lay in between. CDR3 sequence (DNA): TGTGCCAGCAGTTACGGGGCAGGGACCTACGAGCAGTACTTC. Translated, it gives CASSYGAGTYEQYF.

This clone was detected only a few times. The J gene is TRBJ1-1, the V gene TRBV15; D might be TRBD1 (6 bases). The germline CDR1 and CDR2 sequences are LNHNV and YYDKDF (reference sequence). Between the trimmed V and J ends, which lost 5 bases and 1 base, there was a span of 11 bases. The CDR3 has 14 residues. The CDR3 reads CATSGPGQNTEAFF. CDR3 coding DNA: TGTGCCACCAGCGGTCCGGGACAGAACACTGAAGCTTTCTTT. The variable domain in full, with the rest retrieved from reference TRBV15 and TRBJ1-1, is DAMVIQNPRYQVTQFGKPVTLSCSQTLNHNVMYWYQQKSSQAPKLLFHYYDKDFNNEADTPDNFQSRRPNTSFCFLDIRSPGLGDTAMYLCATSGPGQNTEAFFGQGTRLTVV.

V is TRBV28 and J is TRBJ2-7; D possibly corresponds to TRBD1 (6 bases). Germline V CDR1 and CDR2: MDHEN, SYDVKM. Trimming cost V 4 bases and J 2 bases, with 9 bases left between them. The CDR3 extends over 13 amino acids. The CDR3 sequence is CASSSGDTYEQYF. The DNA of the CDR3 is TGTGCCAGCAGTTCCGGGGACACCTACGAGCAGTACTTC.

The V and J genes are TRBV19 and TRBJ2-1, with D possibly TRBD2 on 5 matching bases. Trimming pared 4 bases from V and 7 bases from J, leaving 14 bases between. Germline V gene lookup returns CDR1 LNHDA and CDR2 SQIVND (reference sequence). The CDR3 extends over 14 amino acids. This CDR3 reads CASSTGPGGNEQFF. Written as DNA, the CDR3 is TGTGCCAGTAGTACCGGACCGGGCGGGAATGAGCAGTTCTTC.

The chain couples TRBV28 to TRBJ2-2, with a weak D call TRBD2 (6 bases). The CDR3 contains 15 residues. Trimming took 7 bases from V and 0 from J, leaving 12 bases between them. CDR1 MDHEN and CDR2 SYDVKM come from the germline V gene. CDR3 sequence: CASKTGGPNTGELFF. CDR3 bases: TGTGCCAGCAAGACCGGGGGTCCGAACACCGGGGAGCTGTTTTTT.

The chain uses TRBV12-1 and TRBJ2-2; the table's D call of TRBD2 was not tested on the DNA. TRBV12-1 is given as a pseudogene. The CDR3 loop spans 17 amino acids. In nucleotides, the CDR3 is TGTGCCAGCAGCCCATTAACTAGCAGGAGAAACACCGGGGAGCTGTTTTTT. Its protein is CASSPLTSRRNTGELFF.

This clone was observed a handful of times. The rearrangement joins TRBV4-3 to TRBJ1-1, with TRBD1 matching 12 bases. The CDR3 is 15 amino acids. The germline CDR1 and CDR2 sequences are LGHNA and YSLEER. Trimming cost V 1 base and J 11 bases; bases outside gene matches: 8. This CDR3 is CASSQAGTGGADAFF. CDR3 nucleotide sequence: TGCGCCAGCAGCCAAGCTGGGACAGGGGGCGCGGACGCTTTCTTT.

The V gene is TRBV19, the J gene TRBJ2-2; 8 bases are a match to TRBD1. Germline CDR1 and CDR2: LNHDA and SQIVND (reference sequence). The CDR3 spans 22 residues. V lost 2 bases, J lost 5 bases, and 25 bases stayed unmatched. The CDR3 bases are TGTGCCAGTAGTATAAGTAATTGGCAGTTATCAGACAGGGGTTGGCAAACCGGGGAGCTGTTTTTT. It yields the protein CASSISNWQLSDRGWQTGELFF.

The rearrangement joins TRBV9 to TRBJ2-1, with 8 bases identical to TRBD2. The CDR3 covers 15 residues. V dropped 4 bases and J dropped 3; count of bases not matched to a gene: 6. Germline-derived CDR1 and CDR2 are SGDLS and YYNGEE. DNA for the CDR3: TGTGCCAGCAGCCCCTGGCGGGGGGTCTACAATGAGCAGTTCTTC. It codes for CASSPWRGVYNEQFF.

This rearrangement joins TRBV7-9 to TRBJ1-1; 7 bases match TRBD1. Per germline, CDR1 SEHNR and CDR2 FQNEAQ (reference sequence). CDR3 length equals 15 residues. The V segment lost 1 base and the J segment 4 bases; nucleotides outside the gene matches: 6. CDR3: CASSLEQGFRTEAFF. The CDR3 DNA is TGTGCCAGCAGCTTAGAACAGGGGTTTCGCACTGAAGCTTTCTTT.